This T cell receptor (beta chain) was profiled in a study of radiation and T cells in renal cell carcinoma. Overall study results and limits: Baseline intratumoral clonotype presence is unknown without pretreatment biopsies. Top tumor clonotypes rose in blood 2 weeks post-radiation, then contracted.

J gave up 4 bases and V 3 bases, and 3 bases lay outside the gene matches. The length of the CDR3 is 14 residues. The germline gives CDR1 KGHSH, CDR2 LQKENI. This sample's time point: blood 2 weeks post-SBRT. The treatment here: 15 Gy SBRT to primary tumor, nephrectomy 4 weeks later. Radiation-treated patients gave blood at baseline, week 2 and week 4. About this clone itself: The target antigen is unknown.

Profiled with immunoSEQ multiplex PCR; TCRdb holds only in-frame clones, not every one. The sample records 160,000 or so clones, roughly 87% being singletons. The sequenced sample was blood, obtained from a patient whose treatment included radiotherapy and nephrectomy. J is TRBJ1-2 and V is TRBV18, with 9 bases identical to TRBD1. The sequence derives from a woman between 50 and 59 years old with renal cell carcinoma. The CDR3 region has the DNA TGTGCCAGCTCACCGGACAGGGGCGGCTATGGCTACACCTTC. Its translation is CASSPDRGGYGYTF.